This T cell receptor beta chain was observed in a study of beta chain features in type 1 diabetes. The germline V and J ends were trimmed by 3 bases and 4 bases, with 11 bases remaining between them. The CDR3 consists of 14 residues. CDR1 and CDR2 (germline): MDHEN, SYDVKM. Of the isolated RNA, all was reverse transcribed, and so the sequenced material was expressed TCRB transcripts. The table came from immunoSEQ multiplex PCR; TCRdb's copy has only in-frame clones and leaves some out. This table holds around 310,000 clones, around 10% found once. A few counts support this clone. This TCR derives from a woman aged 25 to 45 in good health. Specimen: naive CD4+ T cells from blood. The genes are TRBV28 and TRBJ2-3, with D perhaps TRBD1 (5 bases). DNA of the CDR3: TGTGCCAGCAGTTTGGTTCAGGGTCCAGATACGCAGTATTTT. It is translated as CASSLVQGPDTQYF.